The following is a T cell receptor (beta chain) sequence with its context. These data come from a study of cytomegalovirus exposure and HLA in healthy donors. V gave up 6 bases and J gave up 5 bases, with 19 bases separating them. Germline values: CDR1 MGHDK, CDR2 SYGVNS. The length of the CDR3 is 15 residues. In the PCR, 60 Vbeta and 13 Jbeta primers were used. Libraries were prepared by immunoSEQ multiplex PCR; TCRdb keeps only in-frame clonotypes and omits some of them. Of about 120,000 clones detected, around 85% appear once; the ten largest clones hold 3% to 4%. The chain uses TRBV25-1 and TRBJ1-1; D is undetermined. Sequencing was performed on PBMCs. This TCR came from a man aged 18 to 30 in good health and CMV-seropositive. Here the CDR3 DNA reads TGTGCCAGCAGCGCTACCCACGGTGTTTTTACTGAAGCTTTCTTT. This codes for CASSATHGVFTEAFF.